The source of this T cell receptor (beta chain) is a study of CD8 T cells in ankylosing spondylitis. Broader study findings: Clones linked with disease were CD8+ and fairly uncommon in the peripheral blood. Ankylosing spondylitis blood appeared to carry a characteristic TCR beta motif of seven to nine highly homologous variants. Reportedly, disease-linked clones are significantly enriched in ankylosing spondylitis patients' matched synovial fluid.

CDR1 and CDR2 (germline): MDHEN, SYDVKM. V gave up 8 bases and J gave up 5 bases, with 21 bases separating them. This CDR3 has 15 amino acids. TCRdb fed the 5' RACE reads into MiXCR, producing one record per CDR3 protein. The sample yields under 150,000 distinct CDR3 sequences, roughly 15% seen once. This clonotype was seen repeatedly, ten times or more. Antigen: not known. The J gene is TRBJ1-1, the V gene TRBV28; the D gene is possibly TRBD1 (6 bases). This receptor was obtained from a female donor with ankylosing spondylitis or in good health (not recorded which). Sequenced: blood, either unsorted or a sorted T cell fraction (not recorded which). The CDR3 nucleotides read TGTGCCAGCTCCACCGGGGGGGCGGCGAAGACTGAAGCTTTCTTT. Residues: CASSTGGAAKTEAFF.